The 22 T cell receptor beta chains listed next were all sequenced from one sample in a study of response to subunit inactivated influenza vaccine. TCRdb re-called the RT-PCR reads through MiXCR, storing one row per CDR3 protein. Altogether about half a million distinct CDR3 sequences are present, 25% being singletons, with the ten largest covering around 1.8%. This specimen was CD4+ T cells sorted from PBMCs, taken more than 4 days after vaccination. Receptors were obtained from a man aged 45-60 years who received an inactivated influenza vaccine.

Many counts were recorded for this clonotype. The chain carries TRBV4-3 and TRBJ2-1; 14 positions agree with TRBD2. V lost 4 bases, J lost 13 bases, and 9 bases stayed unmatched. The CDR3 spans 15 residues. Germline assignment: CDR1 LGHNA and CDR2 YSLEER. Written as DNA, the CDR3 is TGCGCCAGCAGCCGAGATCGACTAGCGGGGGGGCTTCAGTTCTTC. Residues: CASSRDRLAGGLQFF.

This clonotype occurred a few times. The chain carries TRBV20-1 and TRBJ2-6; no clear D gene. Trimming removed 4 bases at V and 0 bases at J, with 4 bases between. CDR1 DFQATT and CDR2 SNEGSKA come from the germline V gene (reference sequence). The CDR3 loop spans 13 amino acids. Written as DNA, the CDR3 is TGCAGTGCTAAGCGCTCTGGGGCCAACGTCCTGACTTTC. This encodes CSAKRSGANVLTF.

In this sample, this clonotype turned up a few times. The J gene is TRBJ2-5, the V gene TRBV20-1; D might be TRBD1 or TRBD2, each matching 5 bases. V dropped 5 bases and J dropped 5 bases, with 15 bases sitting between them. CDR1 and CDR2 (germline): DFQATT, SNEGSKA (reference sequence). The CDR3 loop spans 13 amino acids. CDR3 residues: CSARGGTGETQYF. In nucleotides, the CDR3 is TGCAGTGCTCGGGGTGGGACGGGGGAGACCCAGTACTTC.

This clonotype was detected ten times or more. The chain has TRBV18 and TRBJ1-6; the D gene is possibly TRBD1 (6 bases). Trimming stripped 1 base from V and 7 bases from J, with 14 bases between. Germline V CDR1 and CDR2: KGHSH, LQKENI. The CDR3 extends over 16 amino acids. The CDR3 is CASSPLPGQMNSPLHF. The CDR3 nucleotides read TGTGCCAGCTCACCACTCCCCGGACAGATGAATTCACCCCTCCACTTT.

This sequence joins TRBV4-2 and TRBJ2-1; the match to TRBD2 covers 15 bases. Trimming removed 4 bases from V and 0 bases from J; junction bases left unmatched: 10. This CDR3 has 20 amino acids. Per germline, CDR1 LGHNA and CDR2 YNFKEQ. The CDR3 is CASSRALGTSGGSSYNEQFF. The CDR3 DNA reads TGTGCCAGCAGCCGAGCCCTAGGGACTAGCGGGGGGAGCTCCTACAATGAGCAGTTCTTC.

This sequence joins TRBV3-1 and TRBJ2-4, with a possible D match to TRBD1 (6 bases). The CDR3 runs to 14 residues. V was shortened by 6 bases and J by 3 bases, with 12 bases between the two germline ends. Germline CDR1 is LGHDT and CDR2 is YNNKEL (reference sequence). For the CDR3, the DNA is TGTGCCAGCAGTCACAGGGAAGGCAAAAACATTCAGTACTTC. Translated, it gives CASSHREGKNIQYF. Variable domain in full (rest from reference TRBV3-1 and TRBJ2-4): DTAVSQTPKYLVTQMGNDKSIKCEQNLGHDTMYWYKQDSKKFLKIMFSYNNKELIINETVPNRFSPKSPDKAHLNLHINSLELGDSAVYFCASSHREGKNIQYFGAGTRLSVL.

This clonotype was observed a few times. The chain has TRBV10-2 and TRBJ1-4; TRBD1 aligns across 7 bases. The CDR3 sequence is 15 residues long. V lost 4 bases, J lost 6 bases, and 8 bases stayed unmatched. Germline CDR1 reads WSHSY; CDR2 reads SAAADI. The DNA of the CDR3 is TGCGCCAGCAGTGGGAGACAGGGCGTTTATGAAAAACTGTTTTTT. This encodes CASSGRQGVYEKLFF.

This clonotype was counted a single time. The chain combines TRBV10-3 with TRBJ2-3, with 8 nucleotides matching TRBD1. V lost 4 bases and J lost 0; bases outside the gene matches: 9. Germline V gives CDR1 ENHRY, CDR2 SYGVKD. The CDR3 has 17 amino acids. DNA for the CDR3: TGTGCCATCAGTGTAGGTGGACAGGGAACAAGCACAGATACGCAGTATTTT. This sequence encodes CAISVGGQGTSTDTQYF.

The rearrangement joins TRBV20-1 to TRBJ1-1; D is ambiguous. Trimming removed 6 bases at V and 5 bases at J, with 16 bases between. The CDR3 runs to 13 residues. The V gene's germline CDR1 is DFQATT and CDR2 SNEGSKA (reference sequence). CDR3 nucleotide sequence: TGCAGTGCCCTGCACGCCCTGGGGACTGAAGCTTTCTTT. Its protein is CSALHALGTEAFF.

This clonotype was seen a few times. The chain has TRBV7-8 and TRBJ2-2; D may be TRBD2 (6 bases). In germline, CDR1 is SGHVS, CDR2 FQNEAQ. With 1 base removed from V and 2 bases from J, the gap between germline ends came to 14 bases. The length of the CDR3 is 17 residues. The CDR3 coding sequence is TGTGCCAGCAGCTTAGGCAGGCGGGGACCAAACACCGGGGAGCTGTTTTTT. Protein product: CASSLGRRGPNTGELFF.

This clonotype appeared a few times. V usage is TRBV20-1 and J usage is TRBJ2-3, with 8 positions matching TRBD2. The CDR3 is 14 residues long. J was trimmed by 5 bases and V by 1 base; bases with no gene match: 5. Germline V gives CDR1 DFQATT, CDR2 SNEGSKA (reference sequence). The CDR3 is CSARVPGGGDTQYF. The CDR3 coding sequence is TGCAGTGCTAGAGTTCCGGGGGGGGGAGATACGCAGTATTTT.

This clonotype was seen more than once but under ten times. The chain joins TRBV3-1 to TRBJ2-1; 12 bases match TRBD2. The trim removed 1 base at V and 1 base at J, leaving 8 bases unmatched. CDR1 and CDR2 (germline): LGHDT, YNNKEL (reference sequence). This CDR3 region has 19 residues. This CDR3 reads CASSQVLTSGRGSYNEQFF. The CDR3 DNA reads TGTGCCAGCAGCCAAGTTTTGACTAGCGGGAGAGGTTCCTACAATGAGCAGTTCTTC.

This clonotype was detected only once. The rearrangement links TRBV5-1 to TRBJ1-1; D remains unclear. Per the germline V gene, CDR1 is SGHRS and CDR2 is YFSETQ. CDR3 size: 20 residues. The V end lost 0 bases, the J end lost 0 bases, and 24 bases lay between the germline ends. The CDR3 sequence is CASSLVLHLERAAMNTEAFF. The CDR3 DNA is TGCGCCAGCAGCTTGGTGTTACACCTGGAGAGGGCAGCGATGAACACTGAAGCTTTCTTT.

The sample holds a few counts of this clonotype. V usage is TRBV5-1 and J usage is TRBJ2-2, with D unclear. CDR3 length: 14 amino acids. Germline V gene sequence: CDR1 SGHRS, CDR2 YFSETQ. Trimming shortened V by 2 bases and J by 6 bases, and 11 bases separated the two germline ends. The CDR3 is CASSFSHKAGELFF. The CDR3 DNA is TGCGCCAGCAGCTTCAGCCATAAGGCCGGGGAGCTGTTTTTT.

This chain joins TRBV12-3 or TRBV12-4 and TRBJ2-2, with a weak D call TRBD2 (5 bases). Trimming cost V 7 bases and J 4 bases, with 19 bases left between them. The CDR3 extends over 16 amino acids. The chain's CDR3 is CASTPGGGAVTGELFF. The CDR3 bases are TGTGCCAGCACCCCGGGTGGAGGAGCGGTCACCGGGGAGCTGTTTTTT.

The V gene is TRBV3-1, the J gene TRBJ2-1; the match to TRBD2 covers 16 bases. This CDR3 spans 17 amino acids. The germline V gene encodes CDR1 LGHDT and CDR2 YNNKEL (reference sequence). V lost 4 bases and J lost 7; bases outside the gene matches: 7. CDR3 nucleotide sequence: TGTGCCAGCAGCCCATCGGGGACTAGCGGGAGGGATAATGAGCAGTTCTTC. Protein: CASSPSGTSGRDNEQFF.

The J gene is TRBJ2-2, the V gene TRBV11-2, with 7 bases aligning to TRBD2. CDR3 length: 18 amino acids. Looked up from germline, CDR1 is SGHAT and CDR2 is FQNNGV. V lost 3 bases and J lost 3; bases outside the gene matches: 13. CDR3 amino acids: CASSLVVRRERDTGELFF. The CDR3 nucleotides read TGTGCCAGCAGCTTGGTTGTAAGGCGGGAGCGGGACACCGGGGAGCTGTTTTTT.

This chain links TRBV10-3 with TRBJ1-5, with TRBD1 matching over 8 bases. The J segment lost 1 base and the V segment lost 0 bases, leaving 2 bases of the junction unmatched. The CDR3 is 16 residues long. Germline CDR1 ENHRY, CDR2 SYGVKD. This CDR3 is CAISESRTGSNQPQHF. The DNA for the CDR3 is TGTGCCATCAGTGAGTCCCGGACAGGGAGCAATCAGCCCCAGCATTTT.

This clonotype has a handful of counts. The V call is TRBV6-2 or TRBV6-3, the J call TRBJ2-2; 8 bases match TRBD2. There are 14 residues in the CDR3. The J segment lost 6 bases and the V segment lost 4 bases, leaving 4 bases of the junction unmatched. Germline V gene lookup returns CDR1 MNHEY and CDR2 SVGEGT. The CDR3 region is CASSFSGKAGELFF. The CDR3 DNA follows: TGTGCCAGCAGTTTTAGCGGGAAAGCCGGGGAGCTGTTTTTT.

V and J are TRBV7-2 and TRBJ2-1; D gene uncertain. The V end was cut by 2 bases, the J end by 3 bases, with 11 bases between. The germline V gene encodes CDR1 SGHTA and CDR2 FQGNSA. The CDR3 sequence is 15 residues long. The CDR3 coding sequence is TGTGCCAGCAGCTTATCCTCGGCTCACTACAATGAGCAGTTCTTC. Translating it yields CASSLSSAHYNEQFF.

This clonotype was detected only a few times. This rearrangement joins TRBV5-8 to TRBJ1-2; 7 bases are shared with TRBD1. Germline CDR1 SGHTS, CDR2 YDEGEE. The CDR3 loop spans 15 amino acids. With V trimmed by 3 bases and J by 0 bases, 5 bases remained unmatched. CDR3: CASSWDSTTNYGYTF. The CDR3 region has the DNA TGTGCCAGCAGCTGGGACAGTACCACTAACTATGGCTACACCTTC.

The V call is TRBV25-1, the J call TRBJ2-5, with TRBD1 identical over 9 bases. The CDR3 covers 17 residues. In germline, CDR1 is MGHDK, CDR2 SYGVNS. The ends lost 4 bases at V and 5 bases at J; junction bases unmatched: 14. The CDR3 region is CASSGPYRGRLYETQYF. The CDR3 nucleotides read TGTGCCAGCAGTGGGCCTTACAGGGGGCGGTTGTATGAGACCCAGTACTTC.